These 21 T cell receptor beta chains share one sample of origin, sequenced in a study of glioma-infiltrating T cells after dendritic cell vaccination. The assay was immunoSEQ multiplex PCR, and TCRdb's table has in-frame clones only and misses some. The data contain roughly 96,000 clones, over 60% of them singletons. Sample: blood, taken before dendritic cell vaccination. These receptors were obtained from a human donor with glioblastoma.

The CDR3 DNA reads as TGTGCCAGCAGCCCCGGCGAAGTCCGAACGACTAAAGAGACCCAGTACTTC. Protein sequence: CASSPGEVRTTKETQYF. The V gene is TRBV4-2, the J gene TRBJ2-5; D possibly corresponds to TRBD2 (5 bases). Germline V gives CDR1 LGHNA, CDR2 YNFKEQ. Trimming stripped 4 bases from V and 3 bases from J, with 21 bases between. The CDR3 is made up of 17 amino acids.

The V and J genes are TRBV5-1 and TRBJ2-2; 8 nucleotides align to TRBD2. From germline, CDR1 is SGHRS and CDR2 YFSETQ. The CDR3 is 15 residues long. Germline trimming cut 1 base from V and 7 bases from J; bases unmatched to any gene: 6. The CDR3 DNA is TGCGCCAGCAGCTTGAACGGACTAGCCGGCGGGGAGCTGTTTTTT. It encodes CASSLNGLAGGELFF. Looking up the rest from reference TRBV5-1 and TRBJ2-2 gives the full variable domain: KAGVTQTPRYLIKTRGQQVTLSCSPISGHRSVSWYQQTPGQGLQFLFEYFSETQRNKGNFPGRFSGRQFSNSRSEMNVSTLELGDSALYLCASSLNGLAGGELFFGEGSRLTVL.

The chain recombines TRBV19 with TRBJ1-1, with 7 bases aligning to TRBD1. J was trimmed by 1 base and V by 7 bases; bases with no gene match: 3. CDR1 LNHDA and CDR2 SQIVND come from the germline V gene (reference sequence). This CDR3 has 13 residues. CDR3 in DNA: TGTGCCAGTATGGGGACAGAGAACACTGAAGCTTTCTTT. Translation: CASMGTENTEAFF.

The table lists this clone with a few counts. The CDR3 region is CSVRGTSGVNEQFF. The DNA of the CDR3 is TGCAGCGTGAGGGGGACTAGCGGGGTCAATGAGCAGTTCTTC. This rearrangement joins TRBV29-1 to TRBJ2-1; 13 bases match TRBD2. The CDR3 contains 14 residues. The germline V gene encodes CDR1 SQVTM and CDR2 ANQGSEA. The trim removed 6 bases at V and 6 bases at J, leaving 5 bases unmatched.

This chain joins TRBV30 and TRBJ1-2; D might be TRBD1 (6 bases). Deletions cut 5 bases from V and 12 bases from J, with 19 bases between. Germline V CDR1 and CDR2: GTSNPN, SVGIG (reference sequence). The CDR3 contains 12 residues. The CDR3: CAWLVGGAGHTF. The CDR3 bases are TGTGCCTGGCTCGTGGGGGGGGCGGGCCACACCTTC.

The table lists this clone with many counts. V and J are TRBV7-3 and TRBJ1-1; 8 positions agree with TRBD1. The CDR3 runs to 14 residues. CDR1 is SGHTA and CDR2 is FQGTGA in the germline V gene. J lost 5 bases, V lost 2 bases, and 4 bases had no gene match. The CDR3 is CASSLHQGATEAFF. CDR3 sequence (DNA): TGTGCCAGCAGCTTACATCAGGGGGCAACTGAAGCTTTCTTT.

The chain carries TRBV4-1 and TRBJ1-2; D might be TRBD1 (5 bases). The CDR3 runs 15 residues. CDR1 and CDR2 (germline): MGHRA, YSYEKL. Trimming left V 8 bases short and J 4 bases short, with 20 bases between. The CDR3 DNA is TGCGCCAGCTCGTCGGGGGTCGCGATAATCTATGGCTACACCTTC. Protein product: CASSSGVAIIYGYTF.

The rearrangement uses TRBV4-2 and TRBJ2-3, with 9 bases lining up with TRBD2. The V segment lost 0 bases and the J segment 4 bases; nucleotides outside the gene matches: 5. Germline V gene lookup returns CDR1 LGHNA and CDR2 YNFKEQ. This CDR3 region has 16 residues. Here the CDR3 DNA reads TGTGCCAGCAGCCAAGAGGCTAGCGGGGATGCAGATACGCAGTATTTT. Amino acid sequence: CASSQEASGDADTQYF.

In its sample, this clone was seen a few times. The V and J genes are TRBV27 and TRBJ2-7, with 10 bases lining up with TRBD2. The CDR3 has 15 residues. Germline V gene sequence: CDR1 MNHEY, CDR2 SMNVEV (reference sequence). The V segment lost 0 bases and the J segment 9 bases; nucleotides outside the gene matches: 8. In DNA form, the CDR3 reads TGTGCCAGCAGTTTATCGGGACTAGCGATCCAGGGGCAGTACTTC. Its protein is CASSLSGLAIQGQYF.

This clone was detected only once. The V gene is TRBV2, the J gene TRBJ1-1, with 9 bases lining up with TRBD1. Germline V gene data show CDR1 as SNHLY and CDR2 as FYNNEI. V lost 5 bases and J lost 6; bases outside the gene matches: 4. The length of the CDR3 is 13 residues. DNA of the CDR3: TGTGCCAGCAGTAACAGGGGGCGAGCTGAAGCTTTCTTT. Residues: CASSNRGRAEAFF.

The V and J genes are TRBV5-1 and TRBJ2-2; 9 bases align to TRBD2. This CDR3 contains 15 residues. Germline V gene data show CDR1 as SGHRS and CDR2 as YFSETQ. The V gene end was trimmed by 4 bases and the J gene end by 2 bases; junction bases not matched to a gene: 3. The CDR3 bases are TGCGCCAGCAGCAGTAGCGGGGGAAACACCGGGGAGCTGTTTTTT. This codes for CASSSSGGNTGELFF.

V is TRBV10-1 and J is TRBJ2-2, with D maybe TRBD2 (6 bases). The V gene's germline CDR1 is WNHNN and CDR2 SYGVQD (reference sequence). V lost 6 bases and J 5 bases, leaving 10 bases between the germline ends. The length of the CDR3 is 13 residues. CDR3 residues: CASSPLATGELFF. CDR3 DNA: TGCGCCAGCAGCCCTCTAGCGACCGGGGAGCTGTTTTTT.

The chain is built from TRBV9 and TRBJ1-1; 7 nucleotides line up with TRBD1. Germline V gene data show CDR1 as SGDLS and CDR2 as YYNGEE. V gave up 2 bases and J gave up 6 bases; unmatched junction bases: 7. There are 14 residues in the CDR3. The CDR3 loop is CASSVGDSWAEAFF. In DNA form, the CDR3 reads TGTGCCAGCAGCGTGGGGGACAGCTGGGCTGAAGCTTTCTTT.

The chain combines TRBV28 with TRBJ1-5; perhaps TRBD1 as D (6 bases). This CDR3 is built from 13 residues. Trimming pared 6 bases from V and 0 bases from J, leaving 6 bases between. Germline V CDR1 and CDR2: MDHEN, SYDVKM. The CDR3 sequence: CASRQGSNQPQHF. The CDR3, as DNA: TGTGCCAGCAGACAGGGTAGCAATCAGCCCCAGCATTTT.

V is TRBV9 and J is TRBJ2-3, with 10 bases fitting TRBD2. Germline V CDR1 and CDR2: SGDLS, YYNGEE. This CDR3 is 17 amino acids long. The J segment lost 2 bases and the V segment lost 1 base, leaving 7 bases of the junction unmatched. The DNA for the CDR3 is TGTGCCAGCAGCGTAACCCAAAGCGGGAGGGCCACAGATACGCAGTATTTT. The encoded protein is CASSVTQSGRATDTQYF.

The genes are TRBV5-1 and TRBJ1-6; D is perhaps TRBD1 (6 bases). The CDR3 sequence is 14 residues long. The V and J ends lost 5 bases and 10 bases respectively, with 16 bases between them. Germline loops: CDR1 SGHRS, CDR2 YFSETQ. The CDR3 is CASSIRGSDSPLHF. CDR3 nucleotide sequence: TGCGCCAGCAGTATCAGGGGCTCTGACTCACCCCTCCACTTT.

The chain recombines TRBV19 with TRBJ1-4; D is ambiguous. Germline assignment: CDR1 LNHDA and CDR2 SQIVND (reference sequence). Deletions cut 5 bases from V and 8 bases from J, with 15 bases between. The CDR3 is 14 residues long. CDR3 in amino acids: CASSPVGRVEKLFF. The CDR3, as DNA: TGTGCCAGTAGTCCCGTTGGGAGGGTAGAAAAACTGTTTTTT. The variable domain in full, completed from reference TRBV19 and TRBJ1-4, reads DGGITQSPKYLFRKEGQNVTLSCEQNLNHDAMYWYRQDPGQGLRLIYYSQIVNDFQKGDIAEGYSVSREKKESFPLTVTSAQKNPTAFYLCASSPVGRVEKLFFGSGTQLSVL.

This clone was observed a few times. The V gene is TRBV27, the J gene TRBJ1-3; TRBD1 might be the D (5 bases). Germline V lookup: CDR1 MNHEY, CDR2 SMNVEV (reference sequence). This CDR3 is built from 15 residues. V shed 0 bases and J shed 2 bases, with 8 bases lying between them. CDR3: CASSLSGTTGNTIYF. In nucleotides, the CDR3 is TGTGCCAGCAGTTTATCAGGGACTACTGGAAACACCATATATTTT.

J is TRBJ1-2 and V is TRBV30; D call uncertain. V dropped 3 bases and J dropped 2 bases, with 13 bases sitting between them. The CDR3 extends over 14 amino acids. The germline CDR1 and CDR2 sequences are GTSNPN and SVGIG (reference sequence). CDR3 nucleotide sequence: TGTGCCTGGAGCAGGTCAGGCCTAAACTATGGCTACACCTTC. As protein: CAWSRSGLNYGYTF. Drawing the rest from reference TRBV30 and TRBJ1-2, the complete variable domain is SQTIHQWPATLVQPVGSPLSLECTVEGTSNPNLYWYRQAAGRGLQLLFYSVGIGQISSEVPQNLSASRPQDRQFILSSKKLLLSDSGFYLCAWSRSGLNYGYTFGSGTRLTVV.

The V and J genes are TRBV28 and TRBJ1-2; D uncertain. This CDR3 is 13 amino acids long. CDR1 MDHEN and CDR2 SYDVKM come from the germline V gene. The V end was cut by 8 bases, the J end by 5 bases, with 15 bases between. This CDR3 is CASCRAGGYGYTF. DNA for the CDR3: TGTGCCAGCTGTCGGGCAGGCGGGTATGGCTACACCTTC.

About this clone itself: This specimen includes other DNA sequences encoding the same CDR3. This chain joins TRBV5-1 and TRBJ2-1; perhaps TRBD2 as D (5 bases). The V gene lost 1 base and the J gene lost 1 base, with 9 bases spanning the gap. CDR3 length: 15 amino acids. Germline V lookup: CDR1 SGHRS, CDR2 YFSETQ. CDR3 loop: CASSLTAGSYNEQFF. As DNA, the CDR3 is TGCGCCAGCAGCTTGACCGCGGGTTCCTACAATGAGCAGTTCTTC.